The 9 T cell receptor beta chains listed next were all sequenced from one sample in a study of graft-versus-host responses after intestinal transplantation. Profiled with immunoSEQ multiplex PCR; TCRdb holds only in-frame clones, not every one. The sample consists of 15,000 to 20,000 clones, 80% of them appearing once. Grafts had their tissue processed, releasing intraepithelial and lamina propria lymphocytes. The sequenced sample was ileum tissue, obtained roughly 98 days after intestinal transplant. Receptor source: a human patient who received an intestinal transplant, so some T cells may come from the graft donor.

The CDR3 bases are TGTGCCAGTTGGGCAGGGTTCAACTATGGCTACACCTTC. This sequence encodes CASWAGFNYGYTF. V usage is TRBV19 and J usage is TRBJ1-2, with D perhaps matching TRBD1 (5 bases). Germline CDR1 and CDR2: LNHDA and SQIVND (reference sequence). The V end lost 8 bases, the J end lost 2 bases, and 12 bases lay between the germline ends. The CDR3 is 13 residues long.

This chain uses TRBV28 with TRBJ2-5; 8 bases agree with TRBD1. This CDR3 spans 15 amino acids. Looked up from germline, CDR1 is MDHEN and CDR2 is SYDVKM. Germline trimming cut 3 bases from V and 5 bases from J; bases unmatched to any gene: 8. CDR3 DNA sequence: TGTGCCAGCAGTTTCTCAACAGGGGGATCCGAGACCCAGTACTTC. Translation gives CASSFSTGGSETQYF.

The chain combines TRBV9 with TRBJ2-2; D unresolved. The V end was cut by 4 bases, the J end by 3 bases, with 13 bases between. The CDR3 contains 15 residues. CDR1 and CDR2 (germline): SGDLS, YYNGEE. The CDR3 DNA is TGTGCCAGCAGCTCCCATAGTCGTCACACCGGGGAGCTGTTTTTT. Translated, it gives CASSSHSRHTGELFF. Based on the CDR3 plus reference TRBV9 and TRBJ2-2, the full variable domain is DSGVTQTPKHLITATGQRVTLRCSPRSGDLSVYWYQQSLDQGLQFLIQYYNGEERAKGNILERFSAQQFPDLHSELNLSSLELGDSALYFCASSSHSRHTGELFFGEGSRLTVL.

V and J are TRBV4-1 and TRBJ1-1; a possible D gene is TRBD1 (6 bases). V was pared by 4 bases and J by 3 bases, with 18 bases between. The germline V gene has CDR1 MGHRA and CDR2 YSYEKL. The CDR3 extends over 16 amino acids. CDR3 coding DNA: TGCGCCAGCAGCCGGGTACAGGGAAGAATTGACACTGAAGCTTTCTTT. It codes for CASSRVQGRIDTEAFF.

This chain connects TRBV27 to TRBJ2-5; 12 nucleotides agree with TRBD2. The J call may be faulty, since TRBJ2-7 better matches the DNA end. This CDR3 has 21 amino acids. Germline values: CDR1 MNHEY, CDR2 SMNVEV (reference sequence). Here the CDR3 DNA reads TGTGCCAGCACCCACCGGGGGGGGGCGGTGCTAGCGGGAGGGCCGGGGAGCGAGCAGTACTTC. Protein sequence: CASTHRGGAVLAGGPGSEQYF.

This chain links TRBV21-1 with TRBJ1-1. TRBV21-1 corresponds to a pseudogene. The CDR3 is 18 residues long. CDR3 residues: CASSPLSRGSDPHTEAFF. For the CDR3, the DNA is TGTGCCAGCAGCCCCCTAAGTCGGGGGTCGGACCCGCACACTGAAGCTTTCTTT.

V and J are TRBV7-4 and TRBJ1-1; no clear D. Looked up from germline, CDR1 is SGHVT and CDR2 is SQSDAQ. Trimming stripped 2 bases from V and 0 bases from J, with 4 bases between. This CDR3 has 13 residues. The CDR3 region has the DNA TGTGCCAGCAGCTTAAAAGTGAACACTGAAGCTTTCTTT. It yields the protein CASSLKVNTEAFF.

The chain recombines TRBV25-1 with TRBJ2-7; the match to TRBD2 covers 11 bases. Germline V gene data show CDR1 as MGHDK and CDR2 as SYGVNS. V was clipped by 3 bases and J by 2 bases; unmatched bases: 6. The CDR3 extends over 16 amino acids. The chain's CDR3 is CASSDTSGRITYEQYF. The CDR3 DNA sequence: TGTGCCAGCAGTGACACTAGCGGGAGAATTACCTACGAGCAGTACTTC.

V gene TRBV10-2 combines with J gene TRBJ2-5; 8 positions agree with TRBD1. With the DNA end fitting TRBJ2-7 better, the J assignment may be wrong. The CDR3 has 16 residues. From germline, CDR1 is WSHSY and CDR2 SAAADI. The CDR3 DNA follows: TGCGCCAGCAGTGAGTCGATCTGGACAGGGTTCTACGAGCAGTACTTC. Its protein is CASSESIWTGFYEQYF.